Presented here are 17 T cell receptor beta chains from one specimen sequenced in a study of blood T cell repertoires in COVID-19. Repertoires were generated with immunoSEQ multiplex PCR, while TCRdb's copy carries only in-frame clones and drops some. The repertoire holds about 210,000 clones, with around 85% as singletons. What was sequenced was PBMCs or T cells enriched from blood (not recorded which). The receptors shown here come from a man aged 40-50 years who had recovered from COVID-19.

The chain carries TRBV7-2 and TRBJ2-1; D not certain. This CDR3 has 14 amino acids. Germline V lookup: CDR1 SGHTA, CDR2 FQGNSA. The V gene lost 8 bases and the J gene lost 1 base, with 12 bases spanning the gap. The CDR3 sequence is CASLDFRSYNEQFF. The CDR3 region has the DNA TGTGCCAGCCTCGACTTTCGTTCCTACAATGAGCAGTTCTTC.

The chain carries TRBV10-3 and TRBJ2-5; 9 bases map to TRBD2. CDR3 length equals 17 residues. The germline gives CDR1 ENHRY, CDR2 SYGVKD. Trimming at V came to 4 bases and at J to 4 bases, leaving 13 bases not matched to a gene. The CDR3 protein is CAISAQGRREGRETQYF. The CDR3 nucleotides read TGTGCCATCAGTGCTCAGGGGAGGCGGGAGGGCCGAGAGACCCAGTACTTC.

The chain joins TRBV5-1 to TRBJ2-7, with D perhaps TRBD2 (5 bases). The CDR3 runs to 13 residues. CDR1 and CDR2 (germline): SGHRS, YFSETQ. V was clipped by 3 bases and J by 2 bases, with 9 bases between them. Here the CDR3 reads CASSWELAYEQYF. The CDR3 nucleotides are TGCGCCAGCAGCTGGGAGCTAGCCTACGAGCAGTACTTC.

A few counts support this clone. CDR3 sequence (DNA): TGCAGCGTTGGAAAGGGGGCAAACACTGAAGCTTTCTTT. It translates to CSVGKGANTEAFF. This rearrangement joins TRBV29-1 to TRBJ1-1; TRBD1 matches at 7 bases. The trim removed 4 bases at V and 2 bases at J, leaving 4 bases unmatched. Germline V gene sequence: CDR1 SQVTM, CDR2 ANQGSEA. The CDR3 runs to 13 residues.

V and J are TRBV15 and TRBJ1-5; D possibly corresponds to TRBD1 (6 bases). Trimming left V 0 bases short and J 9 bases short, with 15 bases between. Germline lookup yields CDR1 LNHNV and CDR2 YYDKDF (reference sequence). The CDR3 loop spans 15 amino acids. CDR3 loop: CATSRESQGLPPQHF. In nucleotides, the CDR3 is TGTGCCACCAGCAGAGAGTCGCAGGGGTTACCGCCCCAGCATTTT.

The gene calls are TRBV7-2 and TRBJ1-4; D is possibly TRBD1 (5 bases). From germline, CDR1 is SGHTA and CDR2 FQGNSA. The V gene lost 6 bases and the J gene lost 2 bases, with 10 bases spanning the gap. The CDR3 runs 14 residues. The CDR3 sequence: CASSLGGTNEKLFF. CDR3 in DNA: TGTGCCAGCAGTCTGGGGGGGACTAATGAAAAACTGTTTTTT.

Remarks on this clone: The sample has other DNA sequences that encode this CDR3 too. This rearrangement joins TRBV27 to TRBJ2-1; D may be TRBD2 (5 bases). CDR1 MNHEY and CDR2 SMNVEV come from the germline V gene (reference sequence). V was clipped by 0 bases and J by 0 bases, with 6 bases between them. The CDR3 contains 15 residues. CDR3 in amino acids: CASSLSGSSYNEQFF. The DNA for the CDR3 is TGTGCCAGCAGTTTATCGGGGAGCTCCTACAATGAGCAGTTCTTC.

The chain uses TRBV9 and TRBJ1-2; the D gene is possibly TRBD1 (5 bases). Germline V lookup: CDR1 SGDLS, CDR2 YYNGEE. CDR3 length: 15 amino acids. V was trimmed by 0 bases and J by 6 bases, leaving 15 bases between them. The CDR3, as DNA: TGTGCCAGCAGCGTAGGCTTAGGCAGGGCCGATGGCTACACCTTC. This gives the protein CASSVGLGRADGYTF.

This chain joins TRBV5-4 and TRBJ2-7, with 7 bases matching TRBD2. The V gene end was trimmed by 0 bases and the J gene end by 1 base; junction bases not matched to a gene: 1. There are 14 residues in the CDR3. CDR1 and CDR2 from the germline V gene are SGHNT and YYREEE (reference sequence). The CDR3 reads CASSLGGGSYEQYF. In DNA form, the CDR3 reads TGTGCCAGCAGCTTGGGGGGGGGATCCTACGAGCAGTACTTC. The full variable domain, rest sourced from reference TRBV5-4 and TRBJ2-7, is ETGVTQSPTHLIKTRGQQVTLRCSSQSGHNTVSWYQQALGQGPQFIFQYYREEENGRGNFPPRFSGLQFPNYSSELNVNALELDDSALYLCASSLGGGSYEQYFGPGTRLTVT.

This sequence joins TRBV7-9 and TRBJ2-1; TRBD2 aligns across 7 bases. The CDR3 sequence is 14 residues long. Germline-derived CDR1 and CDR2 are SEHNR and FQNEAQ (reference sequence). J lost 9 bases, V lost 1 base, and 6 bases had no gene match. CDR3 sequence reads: CASSLVPGGSEQFF. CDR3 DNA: TGTGCCAGCAGCTTAGTACCCGGGGGGAGTGAGCAGTTCTTC. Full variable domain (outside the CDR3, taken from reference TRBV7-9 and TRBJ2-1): DTGVSQNPRHKITKRGQNVTFRCDPISEHNRLYWYRQTLGQGPEFLTYFQNEAQLEKSRLLSDRFSAERPKGSFSTLEIQRTEQGDSAMYLCASSLVPGGSEQFFGPGTRLTVL.

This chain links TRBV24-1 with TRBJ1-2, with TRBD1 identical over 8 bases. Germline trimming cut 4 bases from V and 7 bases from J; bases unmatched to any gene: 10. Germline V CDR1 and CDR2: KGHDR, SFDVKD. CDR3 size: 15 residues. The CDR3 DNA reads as TGTGCCACCAGTGACTCCGGGCGACAGGGGTCTGGCTACACCTTC. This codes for CATSDSGRQGSGYTF.

The CDR3 loop reads CASSLGGMGNTEAFF. The CDR3 nucleotides are TGTGCCAGCAGCTTAGGAGGGATGGGGAACACTGAAGCTTTCTTT. The genes are TRBV7-9 and TRBJ1-1; D unresolved. V was trimmed by 1 base and J by 1 base, leaving 10 bases between them. The germline V gene has CDR1 SEHNR and CDR2 FQNEAQ (reference sequence). The CDR3 runs 15 residues. The full variable domain, in which reference TRBV7-9 and TRBJ1-1 provide the parts outside the CDR3, is DTGVSQNPRHKITKRGQNVTFRCDPISEHNRLYWYRQTLGQGPEFLTYFQNEAQLEKSRLLSDRFSAERPKGSFSTLEIQRTEQGDSAMYLCASSLGGMGNTEAFFGQGTRLTVV.

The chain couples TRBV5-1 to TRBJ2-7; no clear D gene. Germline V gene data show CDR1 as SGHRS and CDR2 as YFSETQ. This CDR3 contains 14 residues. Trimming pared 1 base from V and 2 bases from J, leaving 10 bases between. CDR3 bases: TGCGCCAGCAGCTTGTATGTAGCCGCCTACGAGCAGTACTTC. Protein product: CASSLYVAAYEQYF.

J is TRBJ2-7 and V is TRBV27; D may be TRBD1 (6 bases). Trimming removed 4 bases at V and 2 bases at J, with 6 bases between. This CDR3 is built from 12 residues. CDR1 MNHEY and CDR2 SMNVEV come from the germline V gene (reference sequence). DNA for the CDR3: TGTGCCAGCAGTTCAGGGGCCTACGAGCAGTACTTC. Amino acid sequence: CASSSGAYEQYF.

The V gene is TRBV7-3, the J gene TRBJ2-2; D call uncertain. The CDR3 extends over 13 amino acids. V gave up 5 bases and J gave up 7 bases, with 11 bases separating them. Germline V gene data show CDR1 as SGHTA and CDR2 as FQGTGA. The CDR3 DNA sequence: TGTGCCAGCAGCCTCTCCGCGAACGGGGAGCTGTTTTTT. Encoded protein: CASSLSANGELFF.

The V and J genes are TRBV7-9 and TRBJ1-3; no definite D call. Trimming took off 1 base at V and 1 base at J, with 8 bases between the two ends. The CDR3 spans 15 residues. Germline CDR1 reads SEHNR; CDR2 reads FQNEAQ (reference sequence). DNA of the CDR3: TGTGCCAGCAGCTTAGGCCAGATATCTGGAAACACCATATATTTT. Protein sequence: CASSLGQISGNTIYF.

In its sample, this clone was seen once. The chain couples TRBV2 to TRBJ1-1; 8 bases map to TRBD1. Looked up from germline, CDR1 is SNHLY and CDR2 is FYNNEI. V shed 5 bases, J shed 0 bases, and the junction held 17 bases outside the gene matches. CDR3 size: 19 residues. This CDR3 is CASSRHRTGISRVNTEAFF. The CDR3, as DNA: TGTGCCAGCAGTCGTCATCGGACAGGGATTTCAAGGGTGAACACTGAAGCTTTCTTT.